The clone carrying this T cell receptor (beta chain) was recorded once. Its antigen is unidentified. A much bigger clone sits one base away, suggesting this may be a read error. This sample is drawn from a study of T cells in Graves' hyperthyroidism and ophthalmopathy. Overall study: The authors collected peripheral blood at initial diagnosis, before any treatment.

Study observations and caveats: Using 13 V-J features, a model discriminated ophthalmopathy from stable hyperthyroidism.

Ophthalmopathy cases scored 3 or more on the Clinical Activity Score and 4 or more on NOSPECS grade, with duration below 3 months. PBMCs were collected from an approximately 9.3 ml volume of fresh peripheral blood. Authors of the study amplified TCR beta CDR3 regions from RNA transcripts. The TCR CDR3 first-round RT-PCR relied on the HTBI primer set. A single record per CDR3 protein comes from TCRdb applying MiXCR to the multiplex PCR reads. The repertoire has hundreds of thousands of distinct CDR3 sequences, approximately 24% of them found once; the top ten carry approximately 11%. This CDR3 spans 12 amino acids. Trimming removed 5 bases from V and 6 bases from J; junction bases left unmatched: 4. Germline-derived CDR1 and CDR2 are MNHNS and SASEGT.

The chain employs TRBV6-1 and TRBJ2-7; the match to TRBD2 covers 7 bases. Sequenced input: blood. This receptor was taken from a woman under 40 with Graves' ophthalmopathy. The CDR3 loop is CASSRGLTEQYF. The CDR3 DNA reads as TGTGCCAGCAGTAGGGGACTAACCGAGCAGTACTTC.